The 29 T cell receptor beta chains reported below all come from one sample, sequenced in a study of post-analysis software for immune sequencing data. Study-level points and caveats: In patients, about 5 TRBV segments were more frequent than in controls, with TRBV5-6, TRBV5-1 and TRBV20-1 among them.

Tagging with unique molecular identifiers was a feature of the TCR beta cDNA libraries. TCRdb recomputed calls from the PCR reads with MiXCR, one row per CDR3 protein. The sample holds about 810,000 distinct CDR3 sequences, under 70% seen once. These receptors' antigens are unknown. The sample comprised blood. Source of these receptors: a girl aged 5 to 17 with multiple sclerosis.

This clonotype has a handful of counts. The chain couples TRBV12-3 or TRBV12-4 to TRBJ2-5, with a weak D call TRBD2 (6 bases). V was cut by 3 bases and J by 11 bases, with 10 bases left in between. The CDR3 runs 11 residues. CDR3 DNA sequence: TGTGCCAGCAGTTTGGGGGGATGGCAGTACTTC. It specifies CASSLGGWQYF.

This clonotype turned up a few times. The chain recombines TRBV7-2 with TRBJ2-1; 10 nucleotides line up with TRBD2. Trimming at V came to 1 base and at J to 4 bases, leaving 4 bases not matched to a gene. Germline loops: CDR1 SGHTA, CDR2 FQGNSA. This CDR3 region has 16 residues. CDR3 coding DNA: TGTGCCAGCAGCTTAGGCAGCGGGGGGGCGTACAATGAGCAGTTCTTC. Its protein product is CASSLGSGGAYNEQFF.

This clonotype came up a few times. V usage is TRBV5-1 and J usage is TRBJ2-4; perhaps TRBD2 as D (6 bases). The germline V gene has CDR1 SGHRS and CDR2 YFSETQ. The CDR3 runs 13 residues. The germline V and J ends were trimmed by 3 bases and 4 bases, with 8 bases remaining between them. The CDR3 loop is CASSSGLKNIQYF. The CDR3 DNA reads TGCGCCAGCAGCTCGGGACTGAAAAACATTCAGTACTTC.

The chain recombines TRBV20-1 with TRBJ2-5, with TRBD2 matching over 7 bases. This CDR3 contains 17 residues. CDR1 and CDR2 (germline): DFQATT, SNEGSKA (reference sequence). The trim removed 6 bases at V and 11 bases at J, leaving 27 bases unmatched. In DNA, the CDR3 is TGCAGTGCCTTCCGCGGGCGGGGGTTGAGCTCCTACAATGAGCAGTACTTC. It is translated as CSAFRGRGLSSYNEQYF.

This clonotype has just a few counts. The CDR3 bases are TGTGCCAGCAGTGAAGGGGGACTAGCGGGAGGTGACTACAATGAGCAGTTCTTC. Translation gives CASSEGGLAGGDYNEQFF. The rearrangement uses TRBV6-1 and TRBJ2-1; 15 bases fit TRBD2. Germline assignment: CDR1 MNHNS and CDR2 SASEGT. This CDR3 has 18 residues. V shed 1 base and J 3 bases; nucleotides not matched to a gene: 4.

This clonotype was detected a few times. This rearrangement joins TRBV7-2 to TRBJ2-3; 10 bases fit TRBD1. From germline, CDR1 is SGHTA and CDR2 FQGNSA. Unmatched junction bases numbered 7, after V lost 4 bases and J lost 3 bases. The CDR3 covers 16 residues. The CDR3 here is CASSYQTGGMTDTQYF. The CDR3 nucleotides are TGTGCCAGCAGCTACCAGACAGGGGGCATGACAGATACGCAGTATTTT. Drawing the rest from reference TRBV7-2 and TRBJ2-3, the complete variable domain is GAGVSQSPSNKVTEKGKDVELRCDPISGHTALYWYRQSLGQGLEFLIYFQGNSAPDKSGLPSDRFSAERTGGSVSTLTIQRTQQEDSAVYLCASSYQTGGMTDTQYFGPGTRLTVL.

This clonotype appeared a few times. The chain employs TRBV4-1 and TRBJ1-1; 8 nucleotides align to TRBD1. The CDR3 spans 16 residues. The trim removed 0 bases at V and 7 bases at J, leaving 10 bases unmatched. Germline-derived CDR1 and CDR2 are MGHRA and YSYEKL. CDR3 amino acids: CASSQELAGGMREAFF. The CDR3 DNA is TGCGCCAGCAGCCAAGAACTAGCAGGGGGCATGCGTGAAGCTTTCTTT.

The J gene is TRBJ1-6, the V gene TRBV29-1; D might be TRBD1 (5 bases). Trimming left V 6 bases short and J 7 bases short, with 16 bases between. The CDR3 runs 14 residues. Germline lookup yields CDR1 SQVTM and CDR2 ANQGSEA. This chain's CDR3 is CSVRLGAENSPLHF. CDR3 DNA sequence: TGCAGCGTACGGCTTGGGGCAGAAAATTCACCCCTCCACTTT.

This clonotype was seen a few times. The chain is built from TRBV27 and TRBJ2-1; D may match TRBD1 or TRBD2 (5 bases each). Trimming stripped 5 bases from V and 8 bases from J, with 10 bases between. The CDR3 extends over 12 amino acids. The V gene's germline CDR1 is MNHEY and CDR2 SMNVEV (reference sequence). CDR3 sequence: CASSPGTDEQFF. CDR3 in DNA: TGTGCCAGCAGTCCCGGGACGGATGAGCAGTTCTTC.

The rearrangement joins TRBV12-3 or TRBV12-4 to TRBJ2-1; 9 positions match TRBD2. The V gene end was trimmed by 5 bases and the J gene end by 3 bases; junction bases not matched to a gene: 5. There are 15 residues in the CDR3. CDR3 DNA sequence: TGTGCCAGCAGTCTCAGCGGGGGGAACTACAATGAGCAGTTCTTC. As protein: CASSLSGGNYNEQFF.

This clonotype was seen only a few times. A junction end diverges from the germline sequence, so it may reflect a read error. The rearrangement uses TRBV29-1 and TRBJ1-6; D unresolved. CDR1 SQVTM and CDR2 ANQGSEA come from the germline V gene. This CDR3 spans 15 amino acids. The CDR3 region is CSVKDESSYNSPLHF. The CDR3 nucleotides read TGCAGCGTTAAAGACGAGAGCTCCTATAATTCACCCCTCCACTTT.

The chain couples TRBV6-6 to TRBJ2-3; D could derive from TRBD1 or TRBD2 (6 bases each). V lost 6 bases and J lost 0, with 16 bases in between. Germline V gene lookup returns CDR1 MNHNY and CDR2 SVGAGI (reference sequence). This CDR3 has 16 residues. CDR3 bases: TGTGCCAGCAGGCGGAGGGGGGCCAGGAGCACAGATACGCAGTATTTT. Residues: CASRRRGARSTDTQYF.

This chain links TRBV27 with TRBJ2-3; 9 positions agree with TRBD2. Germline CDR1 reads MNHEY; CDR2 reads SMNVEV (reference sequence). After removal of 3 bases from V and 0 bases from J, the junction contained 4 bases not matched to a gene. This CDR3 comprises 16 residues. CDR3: CASSFSTSGSTDTQYF. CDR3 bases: TGTGCCAGCAGTTTCTCGACTAGCGGAAGCACAGATACGCAGTATTTT.

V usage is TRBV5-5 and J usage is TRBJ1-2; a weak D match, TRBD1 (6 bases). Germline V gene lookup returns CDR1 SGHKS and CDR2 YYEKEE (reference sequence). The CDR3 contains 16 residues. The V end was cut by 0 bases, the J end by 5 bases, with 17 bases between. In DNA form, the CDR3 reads TGTGCCAGCAGCTTGGACTCCCGGACAGCTCGGTATGGCTACACCTTC. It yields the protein CASSLDSRTARYGYTF.

Here the CDR3 reads CSARVYRDRNMIWRGYTF. CDR3 bases: TGCAGTGCTAGAGTTTACCGGGACAGAAATATGATTTGGAGGGGCTACACCTTC. The chain uses TRBV20-1 and TRBJ1-2, with 7 bases lining up with TRBD1. CDR1 and CDR2 (germline): DFQATT, SNEGSKA (reference sequence). J lost 8 bases, V lost 1 base, and 22 bases had no gene match. This CDR3 is 18 amino acids long.

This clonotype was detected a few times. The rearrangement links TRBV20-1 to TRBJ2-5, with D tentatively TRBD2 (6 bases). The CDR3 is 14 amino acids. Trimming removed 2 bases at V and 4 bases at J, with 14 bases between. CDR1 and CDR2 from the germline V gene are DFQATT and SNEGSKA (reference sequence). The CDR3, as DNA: TGCAGTGCTAGACGGGGGAGTGGCGGAGAGACCCAGTACTTC. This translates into CSARRGSGGETQYF.

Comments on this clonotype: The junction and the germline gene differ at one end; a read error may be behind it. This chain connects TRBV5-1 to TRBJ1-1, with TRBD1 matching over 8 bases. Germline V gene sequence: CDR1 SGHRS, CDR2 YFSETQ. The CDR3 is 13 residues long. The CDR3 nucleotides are TGCGCCAGCAGCCCCGGACAGGGTACTGCAGCTTTCTTT. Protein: CASSPGQGTAAFF.

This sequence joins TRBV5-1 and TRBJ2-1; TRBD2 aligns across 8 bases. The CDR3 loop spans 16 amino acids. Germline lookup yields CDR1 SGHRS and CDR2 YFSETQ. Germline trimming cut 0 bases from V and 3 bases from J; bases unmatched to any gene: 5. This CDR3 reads CASSLGLATNYNEQFF. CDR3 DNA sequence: TGCGCCAGCAGCTTGGGACTAGCGACGAACTACAATGAGCAGTTCTTC.

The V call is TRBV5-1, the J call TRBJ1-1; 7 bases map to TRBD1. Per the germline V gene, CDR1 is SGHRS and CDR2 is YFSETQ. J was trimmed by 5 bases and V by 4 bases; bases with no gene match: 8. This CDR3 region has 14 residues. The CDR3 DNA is TGCGCCAGCAGCCTTGGTAGGGGGCAGACTGAAGCTTTCTTT. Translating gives CASSLGRGQTEAFF.

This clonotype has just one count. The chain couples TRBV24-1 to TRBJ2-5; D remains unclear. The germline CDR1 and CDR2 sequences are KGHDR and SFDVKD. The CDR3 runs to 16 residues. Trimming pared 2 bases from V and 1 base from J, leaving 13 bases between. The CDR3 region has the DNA TGTGCCACCAGTGATTCCCGCAACGGGTTCCAAGAGACCCAGTACTTC. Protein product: CATSDSRNGFQETQYF.

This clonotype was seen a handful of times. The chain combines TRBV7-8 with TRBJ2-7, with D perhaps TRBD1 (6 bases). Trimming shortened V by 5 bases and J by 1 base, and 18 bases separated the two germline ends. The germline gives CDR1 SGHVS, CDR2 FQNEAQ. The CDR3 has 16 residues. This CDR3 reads CASSPQLGTTSYEQYF. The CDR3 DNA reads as TGTGCCAGCAGCCCGCAGCTTGGGACAACATCCTACGAGCAGTACTTC.

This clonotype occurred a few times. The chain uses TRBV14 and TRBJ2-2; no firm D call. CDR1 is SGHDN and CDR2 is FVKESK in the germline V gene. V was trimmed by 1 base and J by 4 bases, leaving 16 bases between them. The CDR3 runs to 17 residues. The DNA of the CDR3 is TGTGCCAGCAGCCAAGCATCAGGACCGCTGGGCACCGGGGAGCTGTTTTTT. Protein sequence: CASSQASGPLGTGELFF.

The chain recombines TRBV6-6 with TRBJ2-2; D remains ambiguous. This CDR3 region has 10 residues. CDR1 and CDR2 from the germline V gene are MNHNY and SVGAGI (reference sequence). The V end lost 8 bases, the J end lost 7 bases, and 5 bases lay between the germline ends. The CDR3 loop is CASSVGELFF. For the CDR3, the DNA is TGTGCCAGCTCTGTCGGGGAGCTGTTTTTT.

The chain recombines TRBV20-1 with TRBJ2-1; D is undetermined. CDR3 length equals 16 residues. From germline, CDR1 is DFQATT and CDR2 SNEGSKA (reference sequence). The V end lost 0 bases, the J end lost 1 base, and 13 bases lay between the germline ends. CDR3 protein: CSARDRWRLSYNEQFF. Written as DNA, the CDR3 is TGCAGTGCTAGAGATCGGTGGCGGTTATCCTACAATGAGCAGTTCTTC.

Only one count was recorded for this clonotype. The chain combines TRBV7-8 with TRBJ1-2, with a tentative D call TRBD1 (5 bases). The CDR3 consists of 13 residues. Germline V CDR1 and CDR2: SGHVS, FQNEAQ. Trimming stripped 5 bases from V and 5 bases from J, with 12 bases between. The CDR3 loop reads CASSPRALYGYTF. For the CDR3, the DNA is TGTGCCAGCAGCCCCAGGGCACTGTATGGCTACACCTTC. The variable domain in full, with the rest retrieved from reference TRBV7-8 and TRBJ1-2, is GAGVSQSPRYKVAKRGQDVALRCDPISGHVSLFWYQQALGQGPEFLTYFQNEAQLDKSGLPSDRFFAERPEGSVSTLKIQRTQQEDSAVYLCASSPRALYGYTFGSGTRLTVV.

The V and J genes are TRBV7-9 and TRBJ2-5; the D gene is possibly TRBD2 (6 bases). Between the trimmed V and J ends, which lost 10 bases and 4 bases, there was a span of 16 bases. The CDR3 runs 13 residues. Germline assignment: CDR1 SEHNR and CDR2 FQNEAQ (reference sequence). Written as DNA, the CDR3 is TGTGCCACACGGGGGTGGATAGGAGAGACCCAGTACTTC. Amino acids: CATRGWIGETQYF.

CDR3 sequence (DNA): TGCGCCAGCAGCCGGGCGGTTGGGGTGGAAGAGACCCAGTACTTC. Translating it yields CASSRAVGVEETQYF. The V and J genes are TRBV5-1 and TRBJ2-7; D is undetermined. The end of the DNA aligns better with TRBJ2-5, so the J call may be wrong. From germline, CDR1 is SGHRS and CDR2 YFSETQ. The CDR3 contains 15 residues.

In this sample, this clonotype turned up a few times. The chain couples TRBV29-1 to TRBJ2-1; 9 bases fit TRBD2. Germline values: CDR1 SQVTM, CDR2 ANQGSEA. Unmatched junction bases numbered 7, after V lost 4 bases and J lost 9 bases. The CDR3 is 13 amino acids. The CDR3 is CSVVAGGLGEQFF. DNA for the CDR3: TGCAGCGTTGTTGCGGGAGGGCTTGGTGAGCAGTTCTTC.

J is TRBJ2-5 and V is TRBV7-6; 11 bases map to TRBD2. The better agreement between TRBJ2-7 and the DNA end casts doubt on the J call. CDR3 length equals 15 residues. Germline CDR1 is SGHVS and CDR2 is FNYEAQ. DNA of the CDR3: TGTGCCAGCAGGGACATAGCGGGAGGGCCCCACGAGCAGTACTTC. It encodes CASRDIAGGPHEQYF.